The 17 T cell receptor beta chains reported below all come from one sample, sequenced in a study of PD-L1 blockade in urothelial cancer. The protocol was immunoSEQ multiplex PCR, while the TCRdb copy is restricted to in-frame clones and leaves out a portion. The sample shows about 88,000 clones, over 90% of them seen only once. Here the sequenced sample was PBMCs, taken around atezolizumab (anti-PD-L1) treatment. The source is a man in his 60s with urothelial cancer.

The chain couples TRBV7-2 to TRBJ2-2; 12 bases map to TRBD2. The CDR3 has 16 residues. V gave up 5 bases and J gave up 3 bases; unmatched junction bases: 4. Germline CDR1 SGHTA, CDR2 FQGNSA. Here the CDR3 reads CASSPGLAGYTGELFF. CDR3 coding DNA: TGTGCCAGCAGCCCAGGACTAGCGGGGTACACCGGGGAGCTGTTTTTT.

The gene calls are TRBV7-8 and TRBJ1-1; 8 positions agree with TRBD1. CDR1 and CDR2 (germline): SGHVS, FQNEAQ. This CDR3 has 12 amino acids. Germline trimming cut 1 base from V and 12 bases from J; bases unmatched to any gene: 4. The CDR3 DNA is TGTGCCAGCAGCTTAGGGGGACAGGCACCTTTCTTT. Amino acid sequence: CASSLGGQAPFF.

This sequence joins TRBV19 and TRBJ2-3; tentatively, D is TRBD2 (6 bases). The germline CDR1 and CDR2 sequences are LNHDA and SQIVND (reference sequence). The V end lost 7 bases, the J end lost 6 bases, and 14 bases lay between the germline ends. CDR3 length: 13 residues. The CDR3 coding sequence is TGTGCCAGTAATGCGGGAAGGGCTGATACGCAGTATTTT. It yields the protein CASNAGRADTQYF.

The chain links TRBV4-3 to TRBJ1-6; 8 bases match TRBD1. Germline-derived CDR1 and CDR2 are LGHNA and YSLEER. The CDR3 has 17 amino acids. V shed 4 bases and J 7 bases; nucleotides not matched to a gene: 12. The CDR3 coding sequence is TGCGCCAGCAGCCTCGGACAGGGTACGGGTCGGAATTCACCCCTCCACTTT. As protein: CASSLGQGTGRNSPLHF.

The chain carries TRBV23-1 and TRBJ2-2, with TRBD1 matching 7 bases. TRBV23-1 is flagged as an ORF with uncertain function. After removal of 1 base from V and 6 bases from J, the junction contained 14 bases not matched to a gene. This CDR3 has 18 amino acids. The CDR3: CASSQWSRGRRYSGELFF. DNA for the CDR3: TGCGCCAGCAGTCAATGGAGTAGGGGGCGACGGTACTCCGGGGAGCTGTTTTTT.

This clone was picked up one time. The V gene is TRBV6-1, the J gene TRBJ2-1; 9 bases agree with TRBD2. The V gene's germline CDR1 is MNHNS and CDR2 SASEGT. The CDR3 is 14 amino acids. The V gene end was trimmed by 2 bases and the J gene end by 9 bases; junction bases not matched to a gene: 5. CDR3 nucleotides: TGTGCCAGCAGTGAAACGGGACTAGCAGTTGAGCAGTTCTTC. Its translation is CASSETGLAVEQFF.

The CDR3 loop is CASRGTSSYNEQFF. The CDR3 DNA reads TGCGCCAGCAGGGGGACTAGCTCCTACAATGAGCAGTTCTTC. The chain links TRBV10-1 to TRBJ2-1; 8 positions match TRBD2. The length of the CDR3 is 14 residues. The J segment lost 0 bases and the V segment lost 6 bases, leaving 1 base of the junction unmatched. Germline CDR1 and CDR2: WNHNN and SYGVQD (reference sequence).

This clone was observed once. The chain employs TRBV18 and TRBJ2-2; 9 bases are a match to TRBD1. This CDR3 region has 15 residues. Germline-derived CDR1 and CDR2 are KGHSH and LQKENI. V trimming: 1 base; J trimming: 3 bases; junction bases outside the gene matches: 0. CDR3 sequence (DNA): TGTGCCAGCTCACCACGACAGGGGGACACCGGGGAGCTGTTTTTT. As protein: CASSPRQGDTGELFF.

CDR3 bases: TGCGCCAGCAGCTTAGCGGGGGGGCAGTTCGAGCAGTACTTC. Its protein product is CASSLAGGQFEQYF. V is TRBV5-1 and J is TRBJ2-7, with 10 bases aligning to TRBD2. The CDR3 is 14 amino acids. Germline lookup yields CDR1 SGHRS and CDR2 YFSETQ. Trimming at V came to 2 bases and at J to 6 bases, leaving 5 bases not matched to a gene. The full variable domain, with the rest looked up from reference TRBV5-1 and TRBJ2-7, is KAGVTQTPRYLIKTRGQQVTLSCSPISGHRSVSWYQQTPGQGLQFLFEYFSETQRNKGNFPGRFSGRQFSNSRSEMNVSTLELGDSALYLCASSLAGGQFEQYFGPGTRLTVT.

This clone has just one count. The rearrangement links TRBV6-5 to TRBJ2-7; D may be TRBD2 (6 bases). V lost 6 bases to trimming and J lost 1 base, with 16 bases between them. CDR3 size: 15 residues. Germline CDR1 is MNHEY and CDR2 is SVGAGI. CDR3 loop: CASRPTSLTSYEQYF. In DNA, the CDR3 is TGTGCCAGCAGGCCTACTAGCCTCACATCCTACGAGCAGTACTTC.

This chain joins TRBV7-2 and TRBJ2-5; 13 nucleotides align to TRBD2. V shed 2 bases and J 6 bases; nucleotides not matched to a gene: 3. Germline CDR1 reads SGHTA; CDR2 reads FQGNSA. The CDR3 covers 15 residues. In nucleotides, the CDR3 is TGTGCCAGCAGCTTAAGACTAGCGGGGGGAAAGACCCAGTACTTC. Protein product: CASSLRLAGGKTQYF.

V gene TRBV30 combines with J gene TRBJ2-7, with 12 bases aligning to TRBD2. Germline assignment: CDR1 GTSNPN and CDR2 SVGIG (reference sequence). V trimming: 6 bases; J trimming: 5 bases; junction bases outside the gene matches: 2. This CDR3 spans 12 amino acids. The CDR3 protein is CACTSGRNEQYF. The CDR3 DNA reads TGTGCCTGCACTAGCGGGAGGAACGAGCAGTACTTC.

The chain carries TRBV6-1 and TRBJ2-2; D may be TRBD1 (6 bases). This CDR3 has 15 amino acids. Germline V gives CDR1 MNHNS, CDR2 SASEGT. V shed 10 bases and J shed 6 bases, with 21 bases lying between them. The CDR3 DNA follows: TGTGCCACCATGGATGGGGGCGCCTTGGCCGGGGAGCTGTTTTTT. The encoded protein is CATMDGGALAGELFF.

The V gene is TRBV7-2, the J gene TRBJ1-5; maybe TRBD1 (6 bases). Germline V gene lookup returns CDR1 SGHTA and CDR2 FQGNSA. Trimming removed 3 bases from V and 7 bases from J, with 10 bases in between. The CDR3 sequence is 13 residues long. The CDR3 reads CASSLGASQPQHF. The CDR3 region has the DNA TGTGCCAGCAGCTTGGGGGCCTCCCAGCCCCAGCATTTT. The full variable domain, completed using reference TRBV7-2 and TRBJ1-5, is GAGVSQSPSNKVTEKGKDVELRCDPISGHTALYWYRQSLGQGLEFLIYFQGNSAPDKSGLPSDRFSAERTGGSVSTLTIQRTQQEDSAVYLCASSLGASQPQHFGDGTRLSIL.

The V call is TRBV11-3, the J call TRBJ2-5; 14 bases match TRBD2. The V gene end was trimmed by 3 bases and the J gene end by 0 bases; junction bases not matched to a gene: 3. CDR3 size: 17 residues. CDR1 is SGHNT and CDR2 is YENEEA in the germline V gene. The CDR3 DNA is TGTGCCAGCAGCTTGGGACTAGCGGGGGCGTACCAAGAGACCCAGTACTTC. Translation gives CASSLGLAGAYQETQYF.

This clone showed up just a few times. The rearrangement links TRBV7-2 to TRBJ1-3; D uncertain. This CDR3 contains 16 residues. V lost 1 base and J lost 0, with 10 bases in between. The germline V gene has CDR1 SGHTA and CDR2 FQGNSA. The CDR3 bases are TGTGCCAGCAGCTTAGATCCGGGGTACTCTGGAAACACCATATATTTT. It is translated as CASSLDPGYSGNTIYF.

CDR3 protein: CASSPGTGGYNEQFF. Written as DNA, the CDR3 is TGTGCCAGCAGCCCAGGGACAGGGGGCTACAATGAGCAGTTCTTC. V and J are TRBV7-9 and TRBJ2-1; 11 nucleotides agree with TRBD1. The CDR3 is 15 amino acids. The V segment lost 5 bases and the J segment 3 bases; nucleotides outside the gene matches: 3. Germline values: CDR1 SEHNR, CDR2 FQNEAQ (reference sequence).